The 8 T cell receptor beta chains below all came from one sample that was sequenced in a study of blood T cells in healthy people across ages (dated by TCRdb to 2015 to 2017). Receptors were amplified or captured by 5' RACE. TCRdb names Illumina HiSeq 2500 as the instrument used. A second PCR of about 6 to 12 cycles was performed with a sample-barcoded 5' primer and a J-beta primer mix. The public reads were reanalyzed by TCRdb: fastp trimming at Q25, MiXCR alignment, in-frame beta chains only. When rows share a CDR3 protein, they turn into one entry using the most common DNA and genes. In this sample the table shows hundreds of thousands of distinct CDR3 sequences, about 25% of which occur a single time. The ten top clones hold 7.5% to 9% of the sample. This sample also belongs to another study, concerning T cells of mothers and their children.

Input material: blood. The receptor source for this set is a boy aged 5 to 17 in good health.

Points on this clonotype: At one of its ends the junction is not consistent with the germline gene, which may arise from a read error. This chain uses TRBV4-3 with TRBJ2-7; TRBD2 matches 10 bases. Germline V CDR1 and CDR2: LGHNA, YSLEER. The CDR3 runs 15 residues. The DNA for the CDR3 is TGCGCCGGCAGCCAAGTCGCTAGCGGGAGTTACGAGCAGTACTTC. Translated, it gives CAGSQVASGSYEQYF.

This rearrangement joins TRBV6-2 or TRBV6-3 to TRBJ2-1, with 7 positions matching TRBD1. The CDR3 totals 20 residues. Per the germline V gene, CDR1 is MNHEY and CDR2 is SVGEGT. The V and J ends lost 3 bases and 0 bases, in that order; junction bases with no gene match: 17. CDR3 residues: CASSYSGQRTARSSYNEQFF. The DNA of the CDR3 is TGTGCCAGCAGTTATTCGGGACAGCGGACTGCCCGTAGCTCCTACAATGAGCAGTTCTTC.

The J gene is TRBJ2-5, the V gene TRBV5-1; tentative D call: TRBD2 (6 bases). V was cut by 7 bases and J by 0 bases, with 16 bases left in between. The CDR3 is made up of 15 amino acids. Germline V gene lookup returns CDR1 SGHRS and CDR2 YFSETQ. The CDR3 coding sequence is TGCGCCAGCCGGAGCGGGCGGACTAACCAAGAGACCCAGTACTTC. Protein product: CASRSGRTNQETQYF.

This clonotype was seen a single time. The genes are TRBV6-2 or TRBV6-3 and TRBJ2-4; 11 bases align to TRBD2. CDR1 MNHEY and CDR2 SVGEGT come from the germline V gene. Trimming cost V 5 bases and J 4 bases; bases outside gene matches: 7. This CDR3 is built from 16 residues. The CDR3 DNA follows: TGTGCCAGCAGTACCCTAGGGACTAGCGGAAAAAACATTCAGTACTTC. Protein product: CASSTLGTSGKNIQYF.

This clonotype came up a few times. V is TRBV12-3 or TRBV12-4 and J is TRBJ2-3; D is possibly TRBD2 (6 bases). The CDR3 extends over 15 amino acids. V was trimmed by 2 bases and J by 6 bases, leaving 15 bases between them. CDR3 nucleotides: TGTGCCAGCAGTTTAACGCGGGAAAAAGGGGATACGCAGTATTTT. As protein: CASSLTREKGDTQYF.

This clonotype was counted a few times. The CDR3 spells CASSPLALTGAAYGYTF. The CDR3 DNA reads TGTGCCAGCAGCCCTTTAGCCTTAACAGGGGCCGCCTATGGCTACACCTTC. The rearrangement links TRBV28 to TRBJ1-2; TRBD1 aligns across 7 bases. The germline gives CDR1 MDHEN, CDR2 SYDVKM. The V and J ends lost 6 bases and 4 bases, in that order; junction bases with no gene match: 17. The length of the CDR3 is 17 residues.

The V call is TRBV27, the J call TRBJ2-5; a possible D gene is TRBD1 (5 bases). The DNA end favors TRBJ2-7, so the J call may be wrong. The length of the CDR3 is 12 residues. CDR1 is MNHEY, CDR2 SMNVEV, per germline (reference sequence). The CDR3: CASRGTGYEQYF. DNA of the CDR3: TGTGCCAGCAGGGGCACAGGTTACGAGCAGTACTTC.

This clonotype was observed a handful of times. The gene calls are TRBV6-2 or TRBV6-3 and TRBJ2-7; no clear D. Germline V gene sequence: CDR1 MNHEY, CDR2 SVGEGT. The CDR3 spans 12 residues. Trimming shortened V by 8 bases and J by 0 bases, and 8 bases separated the two germline ends. CDR3 nucleotide sequence: TGTGCCAGCTTCGCCTACTCCTACGAGCAGTACTTC. It is translated as CASFAYSYEQYF.